This TCR beta chain is drawn from a study of CD8+ T cells in alopecia areata. Sequencing templates came from extracted RNA that was reverse transcribed into cDNA. Repertoires were generated with immunoSEQ multiplex PCR, while TCRdb's copy carries only in-frame clones and drops some. The data hold about 180,000 clones, with approximately 49% observed a single time. Treatment reported: oral pan-JAK inhibitor, 5-10 mg twice daily. This clone came up a few times. The specimen was CD8+ T cells sorted from blood, collected around week 54, from a patient treated with tofacitinib. The TCR was taken from a human donor with alopecia areata.

The chain's CDR3 is CATTGGQETQYF. The CDR3 nucleotides read TGTGCCACCACAGGGGGCCAAGAGACCCAGTACTTC. V is TRBV11-2 and J is TRBJ2-5; 8 nucleotides align to TRBD1. The ends lost 10 bases at V and 1 base at J; junction bases unmatched: 2. This CDR3 is built from 12 residues. Germline CDR1 SGHAT, CDR2 FQNNGV.